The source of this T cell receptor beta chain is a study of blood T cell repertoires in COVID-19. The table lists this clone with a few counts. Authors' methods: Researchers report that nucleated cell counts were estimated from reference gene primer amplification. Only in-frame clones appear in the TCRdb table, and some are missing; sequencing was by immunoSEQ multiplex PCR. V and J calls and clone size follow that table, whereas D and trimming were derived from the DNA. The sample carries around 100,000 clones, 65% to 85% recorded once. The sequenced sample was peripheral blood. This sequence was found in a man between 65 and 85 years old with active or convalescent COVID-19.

The CDR3 spells CASKDRGGNSPLHF. The CDR3 nucleotides are TGTGCCAGCAAGGACAGGGGTGGAAATTCACCCCTCCACTTT. The chain uses TRBV5-6 and TRBJ1-6, with 9 bases fitting TRBD1. The CDR3 is made up of 14 amino acids. Per germline, CDR1 SGHDT and CDR2 YYEEEE. V dropped 6 bases and J dropped 7; count of bases not matched to a gene: 5.